A selection of T cell receptor beta chains follows, all from one sample in a study of T-cell memory formation after mild COVID-19. From the 5' RACE reads, TCRdb called clonotypes with MiXCR, one entry per CDR3 protein. The table lists 300,000 or so distinct CDR3 sequences, approximately 15% of them singletons, with about a fifth in the top ten. The specimen sequenced was PBMCs or a T cell subset sorted from them (not recorded which). All receptors derive from a man between 18 and 35 years old who had mild COVID-19 (a few samples of this study predate the infection). Cell type and time point are not known. Each CDR3 is given with its conserved first and last residue. D genes are given only for firm matches. Size values are once, few and many counts, or a class for expanded clones, and some rows have none.

clone_size,j_call,d_call,v_call,cdr3_aa,cdr3_nt
-,TRBJ1-2,-,TRBV12-3/TRBV12-4,CASSLGGGIGNGYTF,TGTGCCAGCAGTCTGGGGGGGGGGATAGGAAATGGCTACACCTTC
-,TRBJ1-1,TRBD1,TRBV4-1,CASSSGGGAFF,TGCGCCAGCAGCTCAGGGGGGGGAGCTTTCTTT
few,TRBJ2-2,TRBD1,TRBV27,CASSFYRGLNAGELFF,TGTGCCAGCAGTTTCTACAGGGGGCTGAATGCCGGGGAGCTGTTTTTT
few,TRBJ2-3,TRBD2,TRBV10-3,CAIKPGGTSTDTQYF,TGTGCCATCAAGCCGGGGGGGACTAGCACAGATACGCAGTATTTT
few,TRBJ2-5,TRBD2,TRBV4-2,CASSQSSGEQETQYF,TGTGCCAGCAGCCAATCTAGCGGGGAACAAGAGACCCAGTACTTC
-,TRBJ1-6,-,TRBV7-2,CASSLRGRGQSPLHF,TGTGCCAGCAGCTTAAGGGGACGAGGGCAATCACCCCTCCACTTT
-,TRBJ1-2,-,TRBV29-1,CSVTGLYGYTF,TGCAGCGTTACAGGGTTGTATGGCTACACCTTC
few,TRBJ2-1,TRBD1,TRBV5-6,CASSPPGQGHNEQFF,TGTGCCAGCAGCCCCCCGGGACAGGGTCACAATGAGCAGTTCTTC
-,TRBJ2-5,-,TRBV4-3,CASSARHRDAGETQYF,TGCGCCAGCAGCGCAAGGCACAGGGATGCGGGAGAGACCCAGTACTTC
-,TRBJ2-2,TRBD1,TRBV6-5,CASSEDRISTGELFF,TGTGCCAGCAGTGAGGACAGGATCTCCACCGGGGAGCTGTTTTTT
few,TRBJ2-3,-,TRBV2,CASFRVTDTQYF,TGTGCCAGCTTCCGTGTTACAGATACGCAGTATTTT
few,TRBJ2-5,TRBD1,TRBV2,CASGEDRGQGTQYF,TGTGCCAGCGGAGAGGACAGGGGGCAAGGGACCCAGTACTTC
-,TRBJ2-3,-,TRBV18,CASSPLPRGLGTDTQYF,TGTGCCAGCTCACCACTCCCTAGGGGCCTAGGCACAGATACGCAGTATTTT
few,TRBJ2-3,-,TRBV12-3/TRBV12-4,CASSSLGDTQYF,TGTGCCAGCAGTTCCCTAGGAGATACGCAGTATTTT
few,TRBJ2-3,-,TRBV12-3/TRBV12-4,CASTFQGYGTDTQYF,TGTGCCAGCACTTTCCAGGGGTACGGCACAGATACGCAGTATTTT
many,TRBJ2-2,-,TRBV7-9,CASSFRGSDTGELFF,TGTGCCAGCAGCTTTCGGGGCTCGGACACCGGGGAGCTGTTTTTT
-,TRBJ1-5,TRBD1,TRBV23-1,CASSRTGESGQPQHF,TGCGCCAGCAGTCGGACAGGGGAGTCCGGTCAGCCCCAGCATTTT
once,TRBJ1-1,-,TRBV5-1,CASSPTLNTEALF,TGCGCCAGCAGCCCAACCCTGAACACTGAAGCTCTCTTT
-,TRBJ2-7,-,TRBV4-1,CASSPYRENEQYF,TGCGCCAGCAGCCCGTACAGGGAGAACGAGCAGTACTTC
few,TRBJ1-6,-,TRBV9,CASSVDPLYSPLHF,TGTGCCAGCAGCGTTGACCCCCTATATTCACCCCTCCACTTT
few,TRBJ2-2,TRBD2,TRBV4-1,CASSPQGTSGTPSGELFF,TGCGCCAGCAGCCCCCAGGGAACTAGCGGGACACCTTCCGGGGAGCTGTTTTTT
few,TRBJ2-7,TRBD2,TRBV12-3/TRBV12-4,CASSPLGGVTYEQYF,TGTGCCAGCAGTCCTCTGGGAGGGGTTACCTACGAGCAGTACTTC
-,TRBJ2-1,TRBD1,TRBV12-3/TRBV12-4,CASSFLQGEAFNEQFF,TGTGCCAGCAGTTTCCTACAGGGGGAGGCATTCAATGAGCAGTTCTTC
few,TRBJ1-1,-,TRBV2,CASSAAPRTEAFF,TGTGCCAGCAGTGCCGCACCCCGGACTGAAGCTTTCTTT
few,TRBJ1-5,-,TRBV12-3/TRBV12-4,CASSFGQGVQPQHF,TGTGCCAGCAGTTTTGGCCAGGGCGTCCAGCCCCAGCATTTT
-,TRBJ2-1,-,TRBV20-1,CSARDVGTLNEQFF,TGCAGTGCTAGAGATGTGGGGACTTTGAATGAGCAGTTCTTC
few,TRBJ1-1,-,TRBV30,CAWSDGIGSTEAFF,TGTGCCTGGAGTGATGGGATAGGGAGCACTGAAGCTTTCTTT
few,TRBJ1-2,TRBD1,TRBV7-3,CASSRDRGNYGYTF,TGTGCCAGCAGCCGGGACAGGGGGAACTATGGCTACACCTTC
-,TRBJ1-2,-,TRBV10-3,CAIREIGVSEGSYTF,TGTGCCATCAGGGAGATTGGAGTCAGCGAGGGGAGCTACACCTTC